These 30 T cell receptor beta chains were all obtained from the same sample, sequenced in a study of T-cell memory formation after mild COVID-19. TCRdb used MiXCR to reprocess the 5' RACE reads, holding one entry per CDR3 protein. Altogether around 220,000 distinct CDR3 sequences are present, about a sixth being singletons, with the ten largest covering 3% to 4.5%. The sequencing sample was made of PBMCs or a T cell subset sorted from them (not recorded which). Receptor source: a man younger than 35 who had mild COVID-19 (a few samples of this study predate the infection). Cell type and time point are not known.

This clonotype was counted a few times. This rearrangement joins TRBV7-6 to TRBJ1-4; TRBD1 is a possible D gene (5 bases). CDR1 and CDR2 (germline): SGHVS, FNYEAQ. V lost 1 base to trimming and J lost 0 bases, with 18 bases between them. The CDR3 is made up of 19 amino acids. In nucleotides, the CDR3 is TGTGCCAGCAGCTTAGGTACAACAGGATTATATGCAACTAATGAAAAACTGTTTTTT. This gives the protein CASSLGTTGLYATNEKLFF.

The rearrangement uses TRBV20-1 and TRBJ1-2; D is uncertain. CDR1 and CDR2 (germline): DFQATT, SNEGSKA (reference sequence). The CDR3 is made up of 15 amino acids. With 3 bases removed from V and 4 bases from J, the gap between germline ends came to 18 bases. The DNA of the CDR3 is TGCAGTGCTAGGGCCCTGGGCACGTACACCTATGGCTACACCTTC. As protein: CSARALGTYTYGYTF.

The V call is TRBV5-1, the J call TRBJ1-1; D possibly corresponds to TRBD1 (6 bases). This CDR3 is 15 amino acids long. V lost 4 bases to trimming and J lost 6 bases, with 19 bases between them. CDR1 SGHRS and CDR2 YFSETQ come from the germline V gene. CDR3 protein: CASSPFTGNGAEAFF. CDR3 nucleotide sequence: TGCGCCAGCAGCCCGTTTACAGGGAACGGCGCTGAAGCTTTCTTT.

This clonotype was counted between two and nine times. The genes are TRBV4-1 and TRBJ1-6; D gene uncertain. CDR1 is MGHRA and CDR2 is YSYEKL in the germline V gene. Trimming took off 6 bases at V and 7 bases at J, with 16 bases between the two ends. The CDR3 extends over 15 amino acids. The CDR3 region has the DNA TGCGCCAGCAGGCCTGTCGGGGTGGGGAATTCACCCCTCCACTTT. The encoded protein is CASRPVGVGNSPLHF.

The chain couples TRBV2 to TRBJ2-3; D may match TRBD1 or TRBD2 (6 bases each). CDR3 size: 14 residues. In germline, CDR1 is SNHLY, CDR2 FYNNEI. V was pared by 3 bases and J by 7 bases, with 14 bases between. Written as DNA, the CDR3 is TGTGCCAGCAGTGACACGGGGGCGGTAAATACGCAGTATTTT. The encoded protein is CASSDTGAVNTQYF.

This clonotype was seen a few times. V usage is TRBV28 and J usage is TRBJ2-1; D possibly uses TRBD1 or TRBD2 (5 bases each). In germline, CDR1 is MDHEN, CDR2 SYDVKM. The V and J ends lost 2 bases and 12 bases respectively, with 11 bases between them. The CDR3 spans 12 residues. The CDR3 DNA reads TGTGCCAGCAGTTTAGGGGCCCGGGGGCAGTTCTTC. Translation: CASSLGARGQFF.

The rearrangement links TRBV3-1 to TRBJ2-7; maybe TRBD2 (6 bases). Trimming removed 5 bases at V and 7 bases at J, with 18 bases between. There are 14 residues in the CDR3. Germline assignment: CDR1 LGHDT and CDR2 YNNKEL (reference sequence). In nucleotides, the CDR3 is TGTGCCAGCAGCTCGGGGGTTATCCGCGAAGAGCAGTACTTC. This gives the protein CASSSGVIREEQYF.

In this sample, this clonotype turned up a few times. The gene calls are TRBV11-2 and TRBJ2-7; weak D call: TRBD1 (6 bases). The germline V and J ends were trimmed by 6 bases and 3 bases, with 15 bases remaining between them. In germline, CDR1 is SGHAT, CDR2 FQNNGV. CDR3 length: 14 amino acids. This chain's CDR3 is CASRYNRADYEQYV. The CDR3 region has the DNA TGTGCCAGCAGATACAACAGGGCGGACTACGAGCAGTACGTC.

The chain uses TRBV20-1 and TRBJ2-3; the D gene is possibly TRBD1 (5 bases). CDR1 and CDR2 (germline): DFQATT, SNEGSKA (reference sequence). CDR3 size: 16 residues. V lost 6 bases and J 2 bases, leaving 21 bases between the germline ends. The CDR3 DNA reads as TGCAGTGCCCCCCTGCCCAGGGCCCAAAACACAGATACGCAGTATTTT. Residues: CSAPLPRAQNTDTQYF.

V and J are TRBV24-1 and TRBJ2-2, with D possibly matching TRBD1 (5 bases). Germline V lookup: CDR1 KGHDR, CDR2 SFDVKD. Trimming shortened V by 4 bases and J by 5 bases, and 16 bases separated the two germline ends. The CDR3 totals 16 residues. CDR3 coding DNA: TGTGCCACCAGTGACCAGAGGTCAGGGTCAACCGGGGAGCTGTTTTTT. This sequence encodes CATSDQRSGSTGELFF.

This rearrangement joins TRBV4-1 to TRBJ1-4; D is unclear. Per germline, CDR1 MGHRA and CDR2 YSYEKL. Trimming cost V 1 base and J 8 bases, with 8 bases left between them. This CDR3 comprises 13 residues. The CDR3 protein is CASSQVGEEKLFF. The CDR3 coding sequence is TGCGCCAGCAGCCAAGTAGGTGAAGAAAAACTGTTTTTT.

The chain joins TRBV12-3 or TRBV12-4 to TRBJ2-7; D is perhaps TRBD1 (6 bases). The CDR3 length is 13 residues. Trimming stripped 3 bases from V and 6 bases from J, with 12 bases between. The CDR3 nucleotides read TGTGCCAGCAGTTTTAACAGGGAAAGCGAGCAGTACTTC. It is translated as CASSFNRESEQYF.

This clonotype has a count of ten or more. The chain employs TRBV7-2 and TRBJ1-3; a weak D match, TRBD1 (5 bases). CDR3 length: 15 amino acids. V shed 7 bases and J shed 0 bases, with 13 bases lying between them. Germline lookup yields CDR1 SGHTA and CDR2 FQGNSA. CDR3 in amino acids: CASTHRLSSGNTIYF. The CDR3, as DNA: TGTGCCAGCACCCACAGGCTCAGCTCTGGAAACACCATATATTTT. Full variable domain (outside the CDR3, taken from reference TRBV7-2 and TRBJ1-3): GAGVSQSPSNKVTEKGKDVELRCDPISGHTALYWYRQSLGQGLEFLIYFQGNSAPDKSGLPSDRFSAERTGGSVSTLTIQRTQQEDSAVYLCASTHRLSSGNTIYFGEGSWLTVV.

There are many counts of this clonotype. The CDR3 here is CASSLGQGAYEQYV. The CDR3, as DNA: TGCGCCAGCAGCCTCGGACAGGGGGCCTACGAGCAGTACGTC. This chain links TRBV5-1 with TRBJ2-7, with 10 bases fitting TRBD1. The CDR3 covers 14 residues. V was clipped by 4 bases and J by 2 bases; unmatched bases: 3. Germline V CDR1 and CDR2: SGHRS, YFSETQ.

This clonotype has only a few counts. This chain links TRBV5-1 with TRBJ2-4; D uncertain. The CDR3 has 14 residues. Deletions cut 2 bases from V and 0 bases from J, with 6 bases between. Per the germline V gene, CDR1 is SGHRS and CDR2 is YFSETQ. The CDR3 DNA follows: TGCGCCAGCAGCTTTGGGCTAGCCAAAAACATTCAGTACTTC. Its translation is CASSFGLAKNIQYF.

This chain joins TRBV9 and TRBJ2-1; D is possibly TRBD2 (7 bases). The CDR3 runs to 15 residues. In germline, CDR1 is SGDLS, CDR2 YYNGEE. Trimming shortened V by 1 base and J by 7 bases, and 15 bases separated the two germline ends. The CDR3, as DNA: TGTGCCAGCAGCGTAAGTGCGGGGGCCGTAAATGAGCAGTTCTTC. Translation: CASSVSAGAVNEQFF. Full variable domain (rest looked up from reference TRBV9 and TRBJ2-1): DSGVTQTPKHLITATGQRVTLRCSPRSGDLSVYWYQQSLDQGLQFLIQYYNGEERAKGNILERFSAQQFPDLHSELNLSSLELGDSALYFCASSVSAGAVNEQFFGPGTRLTVL.

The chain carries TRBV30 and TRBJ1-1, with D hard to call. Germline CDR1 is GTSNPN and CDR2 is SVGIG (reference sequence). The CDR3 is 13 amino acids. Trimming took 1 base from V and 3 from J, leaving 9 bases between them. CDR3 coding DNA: TGTGCCTGGAGTGAACAGCGAGACACTGAAGCTTTCTTT. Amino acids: CAWSEQRDTEAFF.

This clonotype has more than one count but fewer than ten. The CDR3 region is CSVEGDRGELNEQFF. The CDR3 DNA follows: TGCAGCGTTGAAGGTGACAGGGGCGAGCTCAATGAGCAGTTCTTC. J is TRBJ2-1 and V is TRBV29-1; 8 bases match TRBD1. Germline trimming cut 1 base from V and 6 bases from J; bases unmatched to any gene: 8. Germline assignment: CDR1 SQVTM and CDR2 ANQGSEA. This CDR3 has 15 amino acids.

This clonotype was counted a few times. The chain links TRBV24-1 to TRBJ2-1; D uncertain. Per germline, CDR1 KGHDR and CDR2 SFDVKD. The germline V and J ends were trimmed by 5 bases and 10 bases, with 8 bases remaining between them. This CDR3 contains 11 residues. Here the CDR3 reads CATSGSAEQFF. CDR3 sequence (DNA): TGTGCCACCAGTGGGTCTGCGGAGCAGTTCTTC.

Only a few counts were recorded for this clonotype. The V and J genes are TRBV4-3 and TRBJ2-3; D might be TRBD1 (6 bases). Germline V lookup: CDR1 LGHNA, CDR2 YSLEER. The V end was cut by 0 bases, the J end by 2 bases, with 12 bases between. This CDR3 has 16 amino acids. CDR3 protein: CASSQDEGVATDTQYF. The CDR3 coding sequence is TGCGCCAGCAGCCAAGACGAGGGGGTGGCCACAGATACGCAGTATTTT.

The chain's CDR3 is CASSSWTSRTDTQYF. The CDR3 nucleotides read TGTGCCAGCAGTTCCTGGACTAGCCGCACAGATACGCAGTATTTT. This chain links TRBV6-2 or TRBV6-3 with TRBJ2-3; 8 nucleotides match TRBD2. Germline loops: CDR1 MNHEY, CDR2 SVGEGT. The CDR3 contains 15 residues. With V trimmed by 4 bases and J by 1 base, 4 bases remained unmatched.

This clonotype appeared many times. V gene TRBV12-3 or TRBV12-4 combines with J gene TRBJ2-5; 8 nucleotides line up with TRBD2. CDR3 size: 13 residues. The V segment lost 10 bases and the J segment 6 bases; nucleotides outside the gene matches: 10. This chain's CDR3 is CATTLGLAQTQYF. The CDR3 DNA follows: TGTGCCACGACCCTTGGACTAGCACAGACCCAGTACTTC.

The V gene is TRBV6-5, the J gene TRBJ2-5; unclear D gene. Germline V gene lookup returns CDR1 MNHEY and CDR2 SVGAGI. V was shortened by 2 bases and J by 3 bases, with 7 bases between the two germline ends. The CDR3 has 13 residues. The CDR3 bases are TGTGCCAGCAGTTACAACCCCAAAGAGACCCAGTACTTC. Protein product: CASSYNPKETQYF.

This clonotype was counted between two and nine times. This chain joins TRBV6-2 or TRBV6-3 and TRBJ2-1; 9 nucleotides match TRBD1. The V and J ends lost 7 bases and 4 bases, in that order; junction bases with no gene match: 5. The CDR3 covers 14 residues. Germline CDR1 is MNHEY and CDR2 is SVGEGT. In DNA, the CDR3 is TGTGCCAGCAACGACAGGGGGTTTTACAATGAGCAGTTCTTC. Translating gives CASNDRGFYNEQFF.

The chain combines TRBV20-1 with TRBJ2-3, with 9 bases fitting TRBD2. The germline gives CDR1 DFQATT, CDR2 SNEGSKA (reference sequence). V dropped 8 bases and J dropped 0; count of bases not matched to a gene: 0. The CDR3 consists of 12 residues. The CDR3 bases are TGCAGTCTAGCGGGGAGCACAGATACGCAGTATTTT. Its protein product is CSLAGSTDTQYF.

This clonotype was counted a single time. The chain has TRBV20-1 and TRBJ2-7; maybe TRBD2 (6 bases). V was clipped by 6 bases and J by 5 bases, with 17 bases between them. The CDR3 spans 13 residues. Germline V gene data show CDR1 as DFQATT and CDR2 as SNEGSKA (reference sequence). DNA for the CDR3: TGCAGTGCCCTTCGAGTGGGGGGAAACGAGCAGTACTTC. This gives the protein CSALRVGGNEQYF.

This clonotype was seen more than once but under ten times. CDR3 sequence (DNA): TGTGCCAGCTCCACAACGCGGGGGTACGAGCAGTACGTC. This translates into CASSTTRGYEQYV. V and J are TRBV18 and TRBJ2-7, with 7 bases matching TRBD2. Germline V gene lookup returns CDR1 KGHSH and CDR2 LQKENI. Trimming took 6 bases from V and 4 from J; bases not matched to a gene: 6. There are 13 residues in the CDR3.

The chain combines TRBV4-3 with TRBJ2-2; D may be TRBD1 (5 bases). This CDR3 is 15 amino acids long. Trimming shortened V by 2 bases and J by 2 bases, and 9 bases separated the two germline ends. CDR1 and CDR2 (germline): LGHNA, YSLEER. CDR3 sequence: CASSQYRTNTGELFF. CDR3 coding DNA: TGCGCCAGCAGCCAATACAGGACCAACACCGGGGAGCTGTTTTTT.

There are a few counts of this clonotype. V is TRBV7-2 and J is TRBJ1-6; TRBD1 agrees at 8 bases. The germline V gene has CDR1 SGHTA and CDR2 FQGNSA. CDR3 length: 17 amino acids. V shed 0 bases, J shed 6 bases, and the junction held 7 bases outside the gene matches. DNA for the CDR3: TGTGCCAGCAGCTTAGCTGGACAGGGTGGTTTTAATTCACCCCTCCACTTT. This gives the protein CASSLAGQGGFNSPLHF.

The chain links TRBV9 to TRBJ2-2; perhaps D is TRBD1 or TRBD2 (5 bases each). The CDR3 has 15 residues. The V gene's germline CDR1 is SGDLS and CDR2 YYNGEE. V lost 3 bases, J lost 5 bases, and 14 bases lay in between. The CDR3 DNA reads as TGTGCCAGCAGCGGGGGACCAGGATGGACCGGGGAGCTGTTTTTT. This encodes CASSGGPGWTGELFF.